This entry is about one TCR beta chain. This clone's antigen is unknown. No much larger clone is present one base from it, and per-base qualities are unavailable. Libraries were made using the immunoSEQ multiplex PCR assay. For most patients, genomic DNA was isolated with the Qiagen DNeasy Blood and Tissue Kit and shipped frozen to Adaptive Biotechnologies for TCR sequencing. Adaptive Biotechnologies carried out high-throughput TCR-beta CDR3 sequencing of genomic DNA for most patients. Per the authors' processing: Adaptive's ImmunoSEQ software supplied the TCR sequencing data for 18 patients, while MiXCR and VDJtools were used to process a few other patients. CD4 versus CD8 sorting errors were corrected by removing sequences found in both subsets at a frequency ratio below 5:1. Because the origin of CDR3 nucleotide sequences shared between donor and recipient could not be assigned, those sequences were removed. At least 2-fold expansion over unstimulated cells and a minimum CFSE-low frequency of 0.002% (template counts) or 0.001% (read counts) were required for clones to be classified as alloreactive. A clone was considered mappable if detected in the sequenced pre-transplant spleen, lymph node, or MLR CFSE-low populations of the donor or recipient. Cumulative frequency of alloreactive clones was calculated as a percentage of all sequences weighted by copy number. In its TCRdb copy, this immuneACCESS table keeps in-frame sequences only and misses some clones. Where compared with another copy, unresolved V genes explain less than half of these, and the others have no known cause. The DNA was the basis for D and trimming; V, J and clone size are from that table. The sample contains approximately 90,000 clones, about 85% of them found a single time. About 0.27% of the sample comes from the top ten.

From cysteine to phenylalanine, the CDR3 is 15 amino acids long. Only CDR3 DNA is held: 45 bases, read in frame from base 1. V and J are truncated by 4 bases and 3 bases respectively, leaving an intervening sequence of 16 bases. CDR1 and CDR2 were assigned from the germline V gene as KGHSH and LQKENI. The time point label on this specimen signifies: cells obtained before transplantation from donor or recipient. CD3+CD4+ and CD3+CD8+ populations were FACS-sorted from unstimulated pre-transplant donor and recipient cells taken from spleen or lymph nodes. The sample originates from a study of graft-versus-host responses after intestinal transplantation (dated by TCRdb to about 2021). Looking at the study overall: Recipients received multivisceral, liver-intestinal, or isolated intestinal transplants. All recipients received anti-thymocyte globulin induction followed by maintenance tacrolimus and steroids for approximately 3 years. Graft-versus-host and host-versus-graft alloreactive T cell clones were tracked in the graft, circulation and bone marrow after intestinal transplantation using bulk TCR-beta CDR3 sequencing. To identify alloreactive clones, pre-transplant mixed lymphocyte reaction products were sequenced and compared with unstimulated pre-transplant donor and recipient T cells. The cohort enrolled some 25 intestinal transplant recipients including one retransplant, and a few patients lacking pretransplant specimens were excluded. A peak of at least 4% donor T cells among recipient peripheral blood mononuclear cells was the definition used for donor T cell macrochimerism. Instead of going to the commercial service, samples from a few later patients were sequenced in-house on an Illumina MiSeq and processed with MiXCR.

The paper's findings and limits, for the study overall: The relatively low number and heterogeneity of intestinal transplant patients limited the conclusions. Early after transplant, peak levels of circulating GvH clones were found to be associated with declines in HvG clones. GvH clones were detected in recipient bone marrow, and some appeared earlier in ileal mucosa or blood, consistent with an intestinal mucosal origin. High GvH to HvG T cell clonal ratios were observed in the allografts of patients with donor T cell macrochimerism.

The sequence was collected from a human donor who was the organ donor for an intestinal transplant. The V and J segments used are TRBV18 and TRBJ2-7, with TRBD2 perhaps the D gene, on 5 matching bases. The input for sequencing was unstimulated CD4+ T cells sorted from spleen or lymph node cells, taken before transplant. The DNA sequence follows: TGTGCCAGCTCACGCCGGGTCCTAGAGGGCTACGAGCAGTACTTC. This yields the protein CASSRRVLEGYEQYF.